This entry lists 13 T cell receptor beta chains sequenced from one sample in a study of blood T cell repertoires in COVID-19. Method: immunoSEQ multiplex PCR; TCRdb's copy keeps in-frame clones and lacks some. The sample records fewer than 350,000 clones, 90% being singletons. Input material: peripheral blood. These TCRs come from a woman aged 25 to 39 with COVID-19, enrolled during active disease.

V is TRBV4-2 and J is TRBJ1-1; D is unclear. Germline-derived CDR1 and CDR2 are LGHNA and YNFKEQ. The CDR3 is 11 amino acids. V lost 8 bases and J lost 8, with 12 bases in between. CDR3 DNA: TGTGCCAGCGGTTTCCTCGGGGAAGCTTTCTTT. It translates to CASGFLGEAFF.

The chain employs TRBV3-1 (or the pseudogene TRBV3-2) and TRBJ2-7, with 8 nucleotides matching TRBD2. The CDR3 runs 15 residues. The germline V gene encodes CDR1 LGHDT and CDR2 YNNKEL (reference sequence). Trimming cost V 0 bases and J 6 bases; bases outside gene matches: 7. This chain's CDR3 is CASSQDSSGGREQYF. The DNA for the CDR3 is TGTGCCAGCAGCCAAGATTCCAGCGGGGGTCGCGAGCAGTACTTC.

In nucleotides, the CDR3 is TGTGCCAGCAGCCCCTGGACAGGGGGCGGGGGTGAAGCTTTCTTT. It translates to CASSPWTGGGGEAFF. The chain employs TRBV5-4 and TRBJ1-1, with 11 bases aligning to TRBD1. Trimming cost V 4 bases and J 7 bases; bases outside gene matches: 9. The CDR3 covers 15 residues. Per germline, CDR1 SGHNT and CDR2 YYREEE (reference sequence).

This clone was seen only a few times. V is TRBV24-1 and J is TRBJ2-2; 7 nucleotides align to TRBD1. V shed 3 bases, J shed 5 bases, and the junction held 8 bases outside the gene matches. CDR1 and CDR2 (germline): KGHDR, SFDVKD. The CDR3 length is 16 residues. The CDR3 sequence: CATSDATGQITGELFF. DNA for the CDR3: TGTGCCACCAGTGATGCAACGGGACAGATAACCGGGGAGCTGTTTTTT.

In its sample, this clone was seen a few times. Here the CDR3 reads CAISEGEAGERDIQYF. CDR3 sequence (DNA): TGTGCCATCAGTGAGGGGGAAGCGGGAGAAAGGGACATTCAGTACTTC. The chain couples TRBV10-3 to TRBJ2-4, with 8 bases aligning to TRBD2. Germline V gene data show CDR1 as ENHRY and CDR2 as SYGVKD. Trimming cost V 2 bases and J 8 bases; bases outside gene matches: 11. The CDR3 runs 16 residues.

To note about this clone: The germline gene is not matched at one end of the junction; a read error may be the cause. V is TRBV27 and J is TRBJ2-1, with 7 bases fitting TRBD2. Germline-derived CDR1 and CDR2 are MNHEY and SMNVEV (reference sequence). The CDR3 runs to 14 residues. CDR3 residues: CATSWGGAYNEQFF. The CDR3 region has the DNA TGTGCCACCAGTTGGGGAGGGGCTTACAATGAGCAGTTCTTC.

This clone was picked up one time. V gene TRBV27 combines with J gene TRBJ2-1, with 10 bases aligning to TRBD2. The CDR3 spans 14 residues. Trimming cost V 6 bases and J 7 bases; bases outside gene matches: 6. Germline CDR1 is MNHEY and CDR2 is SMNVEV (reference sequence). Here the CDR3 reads CASRGLADQNEQFF. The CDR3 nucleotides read TGTGCCAGCAGAGGACTAGCGGATCAGAATGAGCAGTTCTTC.

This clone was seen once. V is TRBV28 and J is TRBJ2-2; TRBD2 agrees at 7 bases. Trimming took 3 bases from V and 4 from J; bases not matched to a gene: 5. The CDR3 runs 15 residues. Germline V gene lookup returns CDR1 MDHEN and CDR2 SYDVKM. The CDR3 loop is CASSLGRVSTGELFF. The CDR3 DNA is TGTGCCAGCAGTTTGGGGAGGGTGAGCACCGGGGAGCTGTTTTTT. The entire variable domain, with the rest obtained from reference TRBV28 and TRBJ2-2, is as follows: DVKVTQSSRYLVKRTGEKVFLECVQDMDHENMFWYRQDPGLGLRLIYFSYDVKMKEKGDIPEGYSVSREKKERFSLILESASTNQTSMYLCASSLGRVSTGELFFGEGSRLTVL.

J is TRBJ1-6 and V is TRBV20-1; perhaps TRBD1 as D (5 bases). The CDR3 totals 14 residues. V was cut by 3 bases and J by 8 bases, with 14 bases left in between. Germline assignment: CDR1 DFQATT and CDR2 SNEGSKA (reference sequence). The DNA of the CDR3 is TGCAGTGCTAGTCGCGGGCGGGGCTATTCACCCCTCCACTTT. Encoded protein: CSASRGRGYSPLHF.

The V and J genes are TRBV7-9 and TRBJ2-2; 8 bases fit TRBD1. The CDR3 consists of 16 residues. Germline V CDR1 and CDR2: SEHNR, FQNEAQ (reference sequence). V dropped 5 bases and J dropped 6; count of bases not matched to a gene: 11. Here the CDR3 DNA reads TGTGCCAGCAGCCCGCCGGGACAGGAAGGTGCCGGGGAGCTGTTTTTT. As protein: CASSPPGQEGAGELFF.

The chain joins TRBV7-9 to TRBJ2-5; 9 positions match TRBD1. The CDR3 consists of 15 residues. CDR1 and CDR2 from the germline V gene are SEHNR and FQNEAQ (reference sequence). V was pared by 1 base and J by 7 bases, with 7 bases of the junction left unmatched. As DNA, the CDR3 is TGTGCCAGCAGCTTAGACACAGGGGGCGCGGGGACCCAGTACTTC. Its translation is CASSLDTGGAGTQYF.

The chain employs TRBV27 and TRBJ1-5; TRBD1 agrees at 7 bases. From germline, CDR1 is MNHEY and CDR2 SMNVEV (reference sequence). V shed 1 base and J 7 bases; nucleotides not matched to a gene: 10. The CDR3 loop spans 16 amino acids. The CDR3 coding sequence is TGTGCCAGCAGTTTATTAGGCCGACAGGGTGTCCAGCCCCAGCATTTT. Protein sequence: CASSLLGRQGVQPQHF.

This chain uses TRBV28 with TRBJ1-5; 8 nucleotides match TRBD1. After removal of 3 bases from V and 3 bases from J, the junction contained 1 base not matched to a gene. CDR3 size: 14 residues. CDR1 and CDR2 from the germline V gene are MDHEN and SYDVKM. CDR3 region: CASSFQGANQPQHF. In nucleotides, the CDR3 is TGTGCCAGCAGTTTTCAGGGGGCCAATCAGCCCCAGCATTTT.